These 27 T cell receptor beta chains were all obtained from the same sample, sequenced in a study of T cells after yellow fever vaccination (dated by TCRdb to about 2019). The meaning of the sample's treatment or condition label: live attenuated yellow fever vaccine strain. Library preparation employed 5' RACE. Reads for this sample came from an Illumina HiSeq 2500. Starting from the raw public reads, TCRdb applied fastp trimming at Q25, assembled clones with MiXCR and retained in-frame beta chains. For every CDR3 protein sequence, its rows merge into one entry that carries the most common genes and DNA. This sample gives under 600,000 distinct CDR3 sequences in total; roughly 13% of them show up just once. The ten largest clones represent about 14% of the sample. The sequences come from PBMCs, collected on the day of the yellow fever booster vaccination. These receptor sequences come from a young man who received the YFV17D yellow fever vaccine.

The table lists this clonotype with a few counts. The chain couples TRBV11-2 to TRBJ1-1, with D possibly being TRBD1 (6 bases). V was shortened by 1 base and J by 9 bases, with 9 bases between the two germline ends. Germline assignment: CDR1 SGHAT and CDR2 FQNNGV. The CDR3 is 12 residues long. Written as DNA, the CDR3 is TGTGCCAGCAGCTTAGGGCAGGGGCAAGCTTTCTTT. Amino acids: CASSLGQGQAFF.

This clonotype showed up just a few times. The chain couples TRBV20-1 to TRBJ2-7; 12 bases are a match to TRBD2. This CDR3 contains 19 residues. CDR1 is DFQATT, CDR2 SNEGSKA, per germline (reference sequence). The J segment lost 4 bases and the V segment lost 0 bases, leaving 16 bases of the junction unmatched. The chain's CDR3 is CSARDPAPGTSGSLYEQYF. CDR3 nucleotide sequence: TGCAGTGCTAGAGATCCCGCTCCCGGGACTAGCGGGTCGTTGTACGAGCAGTACTTC.

This clonotype was observed a few times. The V gene is TRBV29-1, the J gene TRBJ1-2, with D unresolved. Germline CDR1 is SQVTM and CDR2 is ANQGSEA. The V gene lost 7 bases and the J gene lost 8 bases, with 8 bases spanning the gap. This CDR3 spans 9 amino acids. The CDR3 DNA reads TGCAGCGCCTTGGTCGGCTACACCTTC. Translated, it gives CSALVGYTF.

This clonotype has more than one count but fewer than ten. The V and J genes are TRBV20-1 and TRBJ2-5; the D is unclear. This CDR3 is built from 12 residues. Trimming cost V 6 bases and J 5 bases, with 13 bases left between them. Germline-derived CDR1 and CDR2 are DFQATT and SNEGSKA (reference sequence). The CDR3 DNA is TGCAGTGCCCCCCGGTCGGAGGAGACCCAGTACTTC. Translation: CSAPRSEETQYF.

In this sample, this clonotype turned up a few times. V usage is TRBV5-5 and J usage is TRBJ2-2; 10 nucleotides align to TRBD1. There are 16 residues in the CDR3. Germline V gene sequence: CDR1 SGHKS, CDR2 YYEKEE (reference sequence). Germline trimming cut 1 base from V and 5 bases from J; bases unmatched to any gene: 5. CDR3 sequence reads: CASSLRQGAQTGELFF. CDR3 bases: TGTGCCAGCAGCTTGAGACAGGGGGCGCAGACCGGGGAGCTGTTTTTT.

The chain couples TRBV7-2 to TRBJ2-3; a weak D match, TRBD1 (6 bases). The ends were cut back, 5 bases at V and 2 bases at J, with 11 bases in the middle. The CDR3 length is 14 residues. CDR1 is SGHTA and CDR2 is FQGNSA in the germline V gene. The CDR3 DNA reads TGTGCCAGCAGCCGACAGGAAGCCACAGATACGCAGTATTTT. It codes for CASSRQEATDTQYF.

This clonotype appeared a few times. The chain uses TRBV11-2 and TRBJ1-6, with 7 bases lining up with TRBD1. CDR3 length: 22 amino acids. Germline V lookup: CDR1 SGHAT, CDR2 FQNNGV. The ends lost 0 bases at V and 2 bases at J; junction bases unmatched: 19. The CDR3 region is CASSLEGVGGGGFAAYNSPLHF. CDR3 nucleotide sequence: TGTGCCAGCAGCTTAGAGGGGGTGGGAGGGGGCGGATTCGCCGCCTATAATTCACCCCTCCACTTT.

CDR3 nucleotides: TGCGCCAGCAGCCAAGATCGGGACGATACGCAGTATTTT. Its translation is CASSQDRDDTQYF. The chain uses TRBV4-3 and TRBJ2-3; D tentatively reads TRBD1 or TRBD2 (5 bases each). V was shortened by 0 bases and J by 6 bases, with 7 bases between the two germline ends. The CDR3 totals 13 residues. Germline V gives CDR1 LGHNA, CDR2 YSLEER.

In this sample, this clonotype turned up a few times. The chain recombines TRBV7-9 with TRBJ2-7; no definite D call. This CDR3 is built from 12 residues. Deletions cut 5 bases from V and 3 bases from J, with 8 bases between. The V gene's germline CDR1 is SEHNR and CDR2 FQNEAQ (reference sequence). The CDR3: CASSHSNYEQYF. DNA of the CDR3: TGTGCCAGCAGCCATTCTAACTACGAGCAGTACTTC.

This sequence joins TRBV3-1 and TRBJ2-2; D not resolved. The CDR3 spans 13 residues. Germline V gene data show CDR1 as LGHDT and CDR2 as YNNKEL (reference sequence). The CDR3 sequence: CTCSPHNTGELFF. The CDR3 nucleotides are TGTACCTGCAGCCCACACAACACCGGGGAGCTGTTTTTT.

The chain combines TRBV7-8 with TRBJ2-1; the D gene is possibly TRBD2 (5 bases). Germline V gene data show CDR1 as SGHVS and CDR2 as FQNEAQ. This CDR3 comprises 16 residues. Deletions cut 4 bases from V and 0 bases from J, with 13 bases between. In DNA, the CDR3 is TGTGCCAGCAGCTACCAGCTAGCAAGCTCCTACAATGAGCAGTTCTTC. Protein: CASSYQLASSYNEQFF.

The chain employs TRBV6-1 and TRBJ1-1, with D perhaps TRBD1 (5 bases). Germline-derived CDR1 and CDR2 are MNHNS and SASEGT. The CDR3 extends over 13 amino acids. The V end lost 6 bases, the J end lost 0 bases, and 8 bases lay between the germline ends. In DNA form, the CDR3 reads TGTGCCAGCAGACAGGACATGAACACTGAAGCTTTCTTT. It specifies CASRQDMNTEAFF.

This clonotype was observed a handful of times. This sequence joins TRBV6-2 or TRBV6-3 and TRBJ2-5, with D possibly being TRBD1 or TRBD2 (5 bases each). With 7 bases removed from V and 3 bases from J, the gap between germline ends came to 12 bases. CDR1 is MNHEY, CDR2 SVGEGT, per germline. The CDR3 loop spans 13 amino acids. The CDR3 sequence: CASNQGEKETQYF. In nucleotides, the CDR3 is TGTGCCAGCAATCAGGGAGAAAAAGAGACCCAGTACTTC.

This clonotype was detected only a few times. The germline gene is not matched at one end of the junction; a read error may be the cause. The genes are TRBV7-2 and TRBJ2-7, with 12 bases fitting TRBD2. CDR1 is SGHTA, CDR2 FQGNSA, per germline. The CDR3 contains 14 residues. CDR3 nucleotide sequence: TGTGCCAGCAGCTTAGCGCATGCTAGCGGGAGGGCCAAGTTC. This gives the protein CASSLAHASGRAKF.

The chain combines TRBV18 with TRBJ2-5; tentatively, D is TRBD2 (5 bases). The V end was cut by 3 bases, the J end by 5 bases, with 16 bases between. This CDR3 contains 15 residues. The germline CDR1 and CDR2 sequences are KGHSH and LQKENI. The CDR3 nucleotides read TGTGCCAGCTCACCGTCACTAGTCGGTGGTGAGACCCAGTACTTC. This codes for CASSPSLVGGETQYF.

This clonotype was observed a handful of times. The rearrangement links TRBV19 to TRBJ1-5; no reliable D call. Trimming stripped 5 bases from V and 9 bases from J, with 11 bases between. CDR3 length: 12 residues. In germline, CDR1 is LNHDA, CDR2 SQIVND (reference sequence). The CDR3 nucleotides read TGTGCCAGTAGTCCCAACTCATGGCCCCAGCATTTT. It is translated as CASSPNSWPQHF.

This clonotype was seen a few times. CDR3 protein: CSAPKTGGVTGELFF. Written as DNA, the CDR3 is TGCAGTGCTCCCAAGACAGGGGGGGTCACCGGGGAGCTGTTTTTT. V usage is TRBV20-1 and J usage is TRBJ2-2; 9 bases fit TRBD1. This CDR3 comprises 15 residues. V lost 5 bases, J lost 4 bases, and 8 bases stayed unmatched. Germline V gene sequence: CDR1 DFQATT, CDR2 SNEGSKA (reference sequence).

This chain connects TRBV9 to TRBJ1-1, with TRBD1 as a possible D gene (6 bases). From germline, CDR1 is SGDLS and CDR2 YYNGEE. This CDR3 contains 15 residues. V was shortened by 0 bases and J by 11 bases, with 20 bases between the two germline ends. The CDR3 loop reads CASSVGAGEAVRAFF. DNA of the CDR3: TGTGCCAGCAGCGTAGGAGCAGGGGAGGCGGTGCGCGCTTTCTTT.

This clonotype was counted between two and nine times. This chain joins TRBV27 and TRBJ2-7; 7 bases map to TRBD2. V shed 2 bases and J 5 bases; nucleotides not matched to a gene: 3. The CDR3 loop spans 13 amino acids. Germline CDR1 reads MNHEY; CDR2 reads SMNVEV (reference sequence). The CDR3 nucleotides are TGTGCCAGCAGTTTACTAGCGGATGACGAGCAGTACTTC. This sequence encodes CASSLLADDEQYF.

This clonotype has only a few counts. The chain links TRBV4-3 to TRBJ2-5; D may correspond to TRBD1 or TRBD2 (5 bases each). CDR1 is LGHNA, CDR2 YSLEER, per germline. The CDR3 length is 16 residues. Trimming removed 0 bases at V and 5 bases at J, with 16 bases between. CDR3 in DNA: TGCGCCAGCAGCCAAGATGTAGGGACCGCGTCCGAGACCCAGTACTTC. It yields the protein CASSQDVGTASETQYF.

This clonotype appeared a few times. The chain joins TRBV5-1 to TRBJ2-5, with 8 bases aligning to TRBD1. The CDR3 runs to 14 residues. After removal of 5 bases from V and 3 bases from J, the junction contained 6 bases not matched to a gene. Germline V gives CDR1 SGHRS, CDR2 YFSETQ. CDR3 sequence: CASSTGGLEETQYF. The CDR3 coding sequence is TGCGCCAGCAGTACAGGGGGATTAGAAGAGACCCAGTACTTC.

The CDR3 region has the DNA TGTGCCAGCAGTTCTCCCGACAGTCCTGACGAGAAAAAACTGTTTTTT. The encoded protein is CASSSPDSPDEKKLFF. The chain has TRBV12-3 or TRBV12-4 and TRBJ1-4, with TRBD1 as a possible D gene (5 bases). Trimming left V 4 bases short and J 9 bases short, with 21 bases between. The CDR3 is 16 amino acids.

This chain links TRBV12-3 or TRBV12-4 with TRBJ2-1; D not resolved. This CDR3 has 12 residues. V lost 1 base, J lost 6 bases, and 4 bases lay in between. This CDR3 reads CASSLETNEQFF. CDR3 nucleotides: TGTGCCAGCAGTTTAGAGACCAATGAGCAGTTCTTC.

In DNA form, the CDR3 reads TGTGCCAGCAGCTTCCTCAGACTAGCGGGAGATACGCAGTATTTT. Translated, it gives CASSFLRLAGDTQYF. The chain joins TRBV7-2 to TRBJ2-3; 10 bases are shared with TRBD2. CDR1 SGHTA and CDR2 FQGNSA come from the germline V gene. This CDR3 comprises 15 residues. The J segment lost 5 bases and the V segment lost 3 bases, leaving 5 bases of the junction unmatched. Complete variable domain (other parts from reference TRBV7-2 and TRBJ2-3): GAGVSQSPSNKVTEKGKDVELRCDPISGHTALYWYRQSLGQGLEFLIYFQGNSAPDKSGLPSDRFSAERTGGSVSTLTIQRTQQEDSAVYLCASSFLRLAGDTQYFGPGTRLTVL.

This clonotype appeared many times. The junction departs from germline at one end; a sequencing error may be responsible. The rearrangement joins TRBV7-7 to TRBJ2-3, with D perhaps assigned TRBD1 or TRBD2 (6 bases each). The CDR3 spans 18 residues. Germline lookup yields CDR1 SSHAT and CDR2 FNYEAQ (reference sequence). The CDR3: CASSPKFGGRIWTDTQYF. The CDR3 coding sequence is TGTGCTAGCAGCCCAAAGTTTGGGGGGCGAATTTGGACAGATACGCAGTATTTT.

The V and J genes are TRBV21-1 and TRBJ2-6; the DNA was not compared with TRBD2, the D call given in the table. TRBV21-1 is deemed a pseudogene. The CDR3 extends over 18 amino acids. CDR3 DNA sequence: TGTGCCAGCAGCAAAAGGACTAGCGGGAGTGCTGGGGCCAACGTCCTGACTTTC. As protein: CASSKRTSGSAGANVLTF.

This clonotype was seen a few times. The chain employs TRBV7-2 and TRBJ1-1, with D unresolved. V was shortened by 5 bases and J by 0 bases, with 16 bases between the two germline ends. In germline, CDR1 is SGHTA, CDR2 FQGNSA. The CDR3 contains 16 residues. The CDR3 reads CASSPNLPLMNTEAFF. In DNA, the CDR3 is TGTGCCAGCAGCCCAAATTTGCCCCTGATGAACACTGAAGCTTTCTTT.